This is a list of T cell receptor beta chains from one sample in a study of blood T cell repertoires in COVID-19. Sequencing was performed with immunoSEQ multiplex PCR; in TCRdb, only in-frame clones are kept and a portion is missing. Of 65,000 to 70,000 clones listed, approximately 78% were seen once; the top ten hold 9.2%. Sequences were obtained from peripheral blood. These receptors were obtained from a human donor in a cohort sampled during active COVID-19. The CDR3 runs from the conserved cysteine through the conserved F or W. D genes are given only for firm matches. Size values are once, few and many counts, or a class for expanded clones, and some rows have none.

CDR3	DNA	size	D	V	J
CASRKDSHNEKLFF	TGCGCCAGCAGGAAGGACAGTCATAATGAAAAACTGTTTTTT	NA	NA	TRBV5-1	TRBJ1-4
CASSQDLSGRITGELFF	TGTGCCAGCAGCCAAGATCTTAGCGGGAGGATCACCGGGGAGCTGTTTTTT	NA	TRBD2	TRBV3-1/TRBV3-2	TRBJ2-2
CASSSGSLYNEQFF	TGTGCCAGCAGTAGCGGGAGTCTCTACAATGAGCAGTTCTTC	NA	TRBD2	TRBV6-5	TRBJ2-1
CASSEGGDYTEAFF	TGTGCCAGCAGTGAAGGGGGGGACTACACTGAAGCTTTCTTT	NA	NA	TRBV6-1	TRBJ1-1
CATRRQDWTEAFF	TGTGCCACCAGAAGACAGGATTGGACTGAAGCTTTCTTT	NA	NA	TRBV24-1	TRBJ1-1
CASSYSRGYGNIQYF	TGTGCCAGCAGTTACTCGAGAGGGTACGGGAACATTCAGTACTTC	NA	NA	TRBV6-5	TRBJ2-4
CASSQDVGLSSYEQYF	TGCGCCAGCAGCCAAGATGTAGGACTTAGCTCCTACGAGCAGTACTTC	NA	NA	TRBV4-1	TRBJ2-7
CASSSTTDTQYF	TGTGCCAGCAGTTCTACCACAGATACGCAGTATTTT	once	NA	TRBV6-6	TRBJ2-3
CASSPWTGAGETQYF	TGTGCCAGCTCACCGTGGACAGGGGCGGGAGAGACCCAGTACTTC	NA	TRBD1	TRBV18	TRBJ2-5
CAIRGTGIYNEQFF	TGTGCCATCAGGGGAACAGGAATCTACAATGAGCAGTTCTTC	NA	NA	TRBV10-3	TRBJ2-1
CASNERTGPTGELFF	TGTGCCAGCAACGAGCGGACAGGGCCCACCGGGGAGCTGTTTTTT	NA	TRBD1	TRBV3-1/TRBV3-2	TRBJ2-2
CASSLVAGDSYEQYF	TGTGCCAGCAGCTTGGTAGCGGGAGACAGCTACGAGCAGTACTTC	NA	TRBD2	TRBV5-4	TRBJ2-7
CATSRGRGYGSPLHF	TGTGCCACCAGCAGAGGCCGGGGATACGGTTCACCCCTCCACTTT	few	NA	TRBV15	TRBJ1-6
CATSLPRGEQYF	TGTGCCACCAGCCTACCTCGAGGCGAGCAGTACTTC	NA	NA	TRBV15	TRBJ2-7
CAFRRQGVKPQHF	TGTGCCTTCCGGAGACAGGGAGTGAAGCCCCAGCATTTT	NA	TRBD1	TRBV6-4	TRBJ1-5
CASISGTAEAFF	TGTGCCAGCATCTCCGGGACTGCTGAAGCTTTCTTT	once	NA	TRBV6-5	TRBJ1-1
CASSLLGEDYGYTF	TGTGCCAGCAGTTTACTGGGGGAGGACTATGGCTACACCTTC	once	NA	TRBV28	TRBJ1-2
CASSSLGRTTDTQYF	TGTGCCAGCTCATCCCTGGGGAGGACCACAGATACGCAGTATTTT	NA	NA	TRBV18	TRBJ2-3
CASSQGQLAGLYEQFF	TGTGCCAGCAGCCAGGGTCAACTAGCGGGCCTGTATGAGCAGTTCTTC	NA	TRBD2	TRBV4-2	TRBJ2-1
CASWRPRGAPHSNTEAFF	TGCGCCAGCTGGAGACCCAGGGGGGCGCCCCATTCGAACACTGAAGCTTTCTTT	NA	TRBD1	TRBV10-1	TRBJ1-1
CASSPGLANPGRTGELFF	TGTGCCAGCAGCCCGGGACTAGCTAACCCGGGACGGACCGGGGAGCTGTTTTTT	NA	TRBD2	TRBV14	TRBJ2-2
CASRVQGSPQHF	TGTGCCAGCAGAGTACAGGGGTCACCCCAGCATTTT	NA	TRBD1	TRBV12-3/TRBV12-4	TRBJ1-5
CASSQGVGGSYNEQFF	TGCGCCAGCAGCCAAGGGGTCGGGGGCTCCTACAATGAGCAGTTCTTC	NA	NA	TRBV4-1	TRBJ2-1
CASSMELNQPQHF	TGTGCCAGTAGTATGGAGCTCAATCAGCCCCAGCATTTT	NA	NA	TRBV19	TRBJ1-5
CASKSPGTGLNEQYF	TGTGCCAGCAAATCCCCCGGGACAGGGTTGAACGAGCAGTACTTC	once	TRBD1	TRBV28	TRBJ2-7
CASSPSSVAGRAPRFNEQYF	TGTGCCAGCTCACCATCTAGCGTAGCGGGCCGGGCACCTAGGTTCAACGAGCAGTACTTC	NA	TRBD2	TRBV18	TRBJ2-7
CASSSALGGYTEAFF	TGTGCCAGCAGCTCGGCCCTCGGGGGGTACACTGAAGCTTTCTTT	NA	NA	TRBV7-6	TRBJ1-1
CASSEEGQGQPQHF	TGTGCCAGCAGTGAAGAGGGGCAAGGGCAGCCCCAGCATTTT	NA	NA	TRBV2	TRBJ1-5
CARQGSQNTEAFF	TGTGCCCGGCAGGGCAGCCAGAACACTGAAGCTTTCTTT	NA	NA	TRBV30	TRBJ1-1
CAISARGTGKDEQYF	TGTGCCATCAGTGCGCGGGGGACAGGGAAGGACGAGCAGTACTTC	NA	TRBD1	TRBV10-3	TRBJ2-7
CASRTGTGWYETQYF	TGTGCCAGCAGAACCGGGACAGGGTGGTATGAGACCCAGTACTTC	NA	TRBD1	TRBV28	TRBJ2-5
CATSESRVAGNQPQHF	TGTGCCACCAGTGAATCCAGGGTAGCGGGCAATCAGCCCCAGCATTTT	NA	NA	TRBV24-1	TRBJ1-5
CASSSHREMNTEAFF	TGTGCCAGCAGTTCCCACAGGGAGATGAACACTGAAGCTTTCTTT	NA	NA	TRBV6-5	TRBJ1-1
CASSGGETTRKETQYF	TGCGCCAGCAGTGGGGGGGAAACTACCCGAAAGGAGACCCAGTACTTC	NA	NA	TRBV10-2	TRBJ2-5
CAWRFLRGSEAFF	TGTGCCTGGAGATTCCTTAGGGGCTCTGAAGCTTTCTTT	NA	NA	TRBV30	TRBJ1-1
CATSGDTRGNEQFF	TGTGCCACCAGTGGGGACACACGAGGCAATGAGCAGTTCTTC	many	NA	TRBV24-1	TRBJ2-1
CASRPSRGATEAFF	TGTGCCAGCAGGCCCTCACGGGGGGCCACTGAAGCTTTCTTT	NA	NA	TRBV6-4	TRBJ1-1
CASSSGQGARTEAFF	TGTGCCAGCAGCTCGGGACAGGGGGCGAGAACTGAAGCTTTCTTT	NA	TRBD1	TRBV7-9	TRBJ1-1
CATSDSTSGRPNEQFF	TGTGCCACCAGTGACTCTACTAGCGGGAGACCCAATGAGCAGTTCTTC	NA	TRBD2	TRBV24-1	TRBJ2-1
CASSLGSGAGNTIYF	TGTGCCAGCAGCTTAGGATCGGGAGCAGGAAACACCATATATTTT	NA	NA	TRBV7-9	TRBJ1-3
CATRDGRGEQYF	TGTGCCACCAGGGATGGTAGAGGTGAGCAGTACTTC	NA	NA	TRBV24-1	TRBJ2-7
CASRHPEGYEQYF	TGTGCCAGCAGACATCCCGAGGGTTACGAGCAGTACTTC	few	NA	TRBV7-8	TRBJ2-7
CASNLPGLANDEQFF	TGTGCCAGCAACCTACCGGGACTAGCGAACGATGAGCAGTTCTTC	NA	TRBD2	TRBV7-2	TRBJ2-1
CASSSALAGTGELFF	TGTGCCAGCAGTTCGGCACTAGCGGGCACCGGGGAGCTGTTTTTT	NA	TRBD2	TRBV28	TRBJ2-2
CASRETSGQNIQYF	TGTGCCAGCAGGGAGACTAGCGGCCAAAACATTCAGTACTTC	NA	TRBD2	TRBV2	TRBJ2-4
CASSEEGTTGEQYF	TGTGCCAGCAGTGAGGAGGGAACGACGGGCGAGCAGTACTTC	few	NA	TRBV2	TRBJ2-7
CSASVIGGLAGDNEQFF	TGCAGTGCTAGTGTTATAGGGGGACTAGCGGGGGACAATGAGCAGTTCTTC	NA	TRBD2	TRBV20-1	TRBJ2-1
CASSTSSFEQFF	TGTGCCAGCAGCACCTCCTCGTTCGAGCAGTTCTTC	NA	NA	TRBV21-1	TRBJ2-1
CASSPGGSRETQYF	TGTGCCAGCAGCCCCGGGGGGTCCCGAGAGACCCAGTACTTC	few	TRBD2	TRBV4-2	TRBJ2-5
CASNEREIQRHTQYF	TGTGCCAGCAATGAGCGGGAGATTCAGAGGCATACGCAGTATTTT	NA	TRBD2	TRBV28	TRBJ2-3
CASIAPRGSTGYEQYF	TGTGCCAGCATCGCCCCGAGGGGGAGTACAGGATACGAGCAGTACTTC	NA	NA	TRBV28	TRBJ2-7
CASSSGFLDTQYF	TGTGCCAGCAGCTCTGGCTTTTTGGATACGCAGTATTTT	NA	NA	TRBV7-9	TRBJ2-3
CASRRDNGNSPLHF	TGTGCCAGCAGACGAGACAACGGCAATTCACCCCTCCACTTT	NA	NA	TRBV5-6	TRBJ1-6
CASSMDRGRAGANVLTF	TGTGCCAGTAGTATGGACAGGGGGAGGGCCGGGGCCAACGTCCTGACTTTC	few	TRBD1	TRBV19	TRBJ2-6
CASSTGTGGEKLFF	TGTGCCAGCAGTACCGGGACGGGAGGTGAAAAACTGTTTTTT	NA	NA	TRBV7-2	TRBJ1-4
CASKGGQGGQPQHF	TGTGCCAGTAAAGGTGGACAGGGGGGACAGCCCCAGCATTTT	once	TRBD1	TRBV19	TRBJ1-5
CASSRLRDTEAFF	TGTGCCAGCAGCCGTCTTAGAGACACTGAAGCTTTCTTT	NA	NA	TRBV7-8	TRBJ1-1
CASSLGAGVHGELFF	TGTGCCAGCAGCTTAGGTGCGGGAGTTCACGGGGAGCTGTTTTTT	NA	TRBD2	TRBV7-9	TRBJ2-2
CASSLRTVNTGELFF	TGCGCCAGCAGCTTGCGGACAGTGAACACCGGGGAGCTGTTTTTT	NA	NA	TRBV5-1	TRBJ2-2